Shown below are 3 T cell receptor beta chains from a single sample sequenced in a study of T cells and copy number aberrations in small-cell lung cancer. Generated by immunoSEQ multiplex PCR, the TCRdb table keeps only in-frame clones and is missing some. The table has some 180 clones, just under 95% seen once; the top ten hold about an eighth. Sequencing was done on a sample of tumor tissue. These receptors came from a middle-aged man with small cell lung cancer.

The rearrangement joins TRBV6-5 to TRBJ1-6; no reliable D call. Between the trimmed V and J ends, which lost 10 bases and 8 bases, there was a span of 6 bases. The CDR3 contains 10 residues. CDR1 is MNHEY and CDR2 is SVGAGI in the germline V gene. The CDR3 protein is CATIDSPLHF. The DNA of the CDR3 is TGTGCCACAATAGATTCACCCCTCCACTTT.

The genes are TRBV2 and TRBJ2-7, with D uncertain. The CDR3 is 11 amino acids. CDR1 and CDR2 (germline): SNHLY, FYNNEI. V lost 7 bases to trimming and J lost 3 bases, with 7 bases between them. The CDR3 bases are TGTGCCAGCAATTCCTTCTACGAGCAGTACTTC. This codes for CASNSFYEQYF.

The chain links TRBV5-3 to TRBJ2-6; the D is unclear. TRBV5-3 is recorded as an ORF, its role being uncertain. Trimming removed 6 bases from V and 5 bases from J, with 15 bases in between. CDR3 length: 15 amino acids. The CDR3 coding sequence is TGTGCCAGAACTGGTGAACAAAGTCGGGCCAACGTCCTGACTTTC. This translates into CARTGEQSRANVLTF.